The sequence of this T cell receptor beta chain was determined in a study of cytomegalovirus exposure and HLA in healthy donors. It was healthy bone marrow donors who served as donors. Study conclusions and caveats: Reported findings show TCR beta sequences accurately forecast HLA-A and HLA-B alleles in most subjects. Earlier results showed most TCR beta V segments being productive about 87% or about 30% of the time.

This clone was observed a few times. The antigen is not known. Both 60 Vbeta primers and 13 Jbeta primers went into the PCR. The table came from immunoSEQ multiplex PCR; TCRdb's copy has only in-frame clones and leaves some out. Of approximately 140,000 clones listed, over 70% are singletons. The CDR3 length is 14 residues. V was shortened by 4 bases and J by 0 bases, with 10 bases between the two germline ends. In germline, CDR1 is MNHEY, CDR2 SMNVEV (reference sequence). The chain recombines TRBV27 with TRBJ2-7, with no clear D. Material for sequencing was PBMCs. This TCR was recovered from a woman younger than 35 in good health and CMV-seronegative. CDR3: CASSSHRSSYEQYF. CDR3 nucleotide sequence: TGTGCCAGCAGTTCTCATCGGAGCTCCTACGAGCAGTACTTC.